This TCR beta chain was sequenced for a study of molecular identifiers for immune sequencing clone quantification. Study conclusions and caveats: Clone sizes that are highly expanded could be underestimated when identical TCR molecules share a barcode.

The germline V gene encodes CDR1 SGHAT and CDR2 FQNNGV. Germline trimming cut 1 base from V and 0 bases from J; bases unmatched to any gene: 5. This CDR3 has 16 residues. This clonotype was counted only a few times. Its antigen is as yet unknown. Naive CD8 sequencing libraries were generated from about 21,000 to 970,000 sorted cells, with 10%, 30% or 50% RNA as input. Sorting selected naive CD8 T cells with a CD8+CD4-CCR7+CD45RA+ phenotype. Previously described methods and listed TCR primers were used for bulk TCR libraries. TCRdb processed the PCR reads anew with MiXCR; each CDR3 protein has one entry. The table has roughly 100,000 distinct CDR3 sequences, about a third seen once.

The receptor was derived from a human donor in good health. Some libraries in this study had Jurkat cell RNA spiked in. The chain carries TRBV11-2 and TRBJ1-1, with 7 bases that match TRBD1. Sequencing used naive CD8+ T cells from blood, with Jurkat cell RNA spiked in. Subset denoted: FACS-sorted CD8+CD4-CCR7+CD45RA+ naive T cells. DNA of the CDR3: TGTGCCAGCAGCTTAGGACAGGGACCCATGAACACTGAAGCTTTCTTT. Encoded protein: CASSLGQGPMNTEAFF.